This T cell receptor (beta chain) was retrieved from a study of blood T cell repertoires in COVID-19. For the study at large: Sites in the United States, Italy and Spain provided acute and convalescent COVID-19 samples. The analysed material was cDNA or gDNA that came from T cells, B-cell-depleted T cells, or PBMCs.

The CDR3 contains 15 residues. CDR1 is SNHLY and CDR2 is FYNNEI in the germline V gene. With V trimmed by 4 bases and J by 7 bases, 11 bases remained unmatched. Per the study methods: Quantification of nucleated cells was approximated via reference gene primer amplification. Sequencing used immunoSEQ multiplex PCR; TCRdb keeps in-frame clones, though not all of them. V and J calls and clone size are those listed in that table; D and trimming were worked out from the DNA. The data hold tens of thousands of clones, with roughly 81% observed a single time. The sequence was collected from a human donor in a cohort sampled during active COVID-19. The chain carries TRBV2 and TRBJ2-5; 8 bases match TRBD2. Sequenced input: peripheral blood. CDR3 bases: TGTGCCAGCAGTGTATCGAGCGGGGGCGCGGCGACCCAGTACTTC. Protein: CASSVSSGGAATQYF.